The 27 T cell receptor beta chains presented below share a single source sample, sequenced in a study of spatial heterogeneity in lung cancer. Study-wide points: Expanded intratumoral alpha and beta TCR counts tracked tumor mutation counts.

Time point indicated: sample taken at primary tumor resection. TCRdb reanalysed the 5' RACE reads using MiXCR and keeps one entry per CDR3 protein. Among around 2,800 distinct CDR3 sequences, just under 7.5% were seen once, and the ten largest hold more than 9.5%. What these receptors recognize is not known. Sequenced here: lung tumor tissue, sampled at surgery. The receptors stem from a female donor with early-stage non-small cell lung cancer.

This clonotype is classed as large (0.1 to 1%). This rearrangement joins TRBV6-5 to TRBJ1-4; D unresolved. CDR3 length: 15 residues. From germline, CDR1 is MNHEY and CDR2 SVGAGI. V dropped 0 bases and J dropped 4 bases, with 9 bases sitting between them. The CDR3 DNA follows: TGTGCCAGCAGTTACTCGGGTCAGATTAATGAAAAACTGTTTTTT. It specifies CASSYSGQINEKLFF.

By sample share, this clonotype is medium-sized. The chain carries TRBV3-1 and TRBJ1-2; D unclear. Germline assignment: CDR1 LGHDT and CDR2 YNNKEL (reference sequence). The CDR3 has 15 amino acids. V lost 4 bases, J lost 3 bases, and 15 bases lay in between. In DNA form, the CDR3 reads TGTGCCAGCAGCCCATCCACCGACCAGTACTATGGCTACACCTTC. It is translated as CASSPSTDQYYGYTF.

The CDR3 region has the DNA TGTGCCAGCACCCACACGCTCAGGGCTGGCGAGCAGTACTTC. As protein: CASTHTLRAGEQYF. The chain employs TRBV7-2 and TRBJ2-7; the D gene is possibly TRBD1 (5 bases). Trimming pared 7 bases from V and 6 bases from J, leaving 19 bases between. There are 14 residues in the CDR3. Germline V gene sequence: CDR1 SGHTA, CDR2 FQGNSA.

By sample fraction, this clonotype is medium-sized. This rearrangement joins TRBV4-2 to TRBJ2-1; 9 bases are a match to TRBD2. V trimming: 2 bases; J trimming: 3 bases; junction bases outside the gene matches: 2. CDR1 is LGHNA, CDR2 YNFKEQ, per germline. The CDR3 loop spans 15 amino acids. The CDR3 protein is CASSQLAGNYNEQFF. The CDR3 DNA reads TGTGCCAGCAGCCAACTAGCGGGGAACTACAATGAGCAGTTCTTC.

This clonotype is medium-sized in the sample. The chain employs TRBV7-2 and TRBJ2-5, with a possible D match to TRBD2 (6 bases). This CDR3 contains 14 residues. Per germline, CDR1 SGHTA and CDR2 FQGNSA. Deletions cut 3 bases from V and 4 bases from J, with 12 bases between. The CDR3 DNA sequence: TGTGCCAGCAGCTTTAAGGGGCGGGGAGAGACCCAGTACTTC. This translates into CASSFKGRGETQYF.

In its sample, this clonotype ranks as medium-sized. This chain connects TRBV5-1 to TRBJ2-2; D is undetermined. The CDR3 runs to 18 residues. V was pared by 1 base and J by 2 bases, with 18 bases between. Germline CDR1 is SGHRS and CDR2 is YFSETQ. The CDR3 loop is CASSLNGQPEFNTGELFF. DNA of the CDR3: TGCGCCAGCAGCTTGAATGGGCAGCCCGAGTTTAACACCGGGGAGCTGTTTTTT.

This clonotype is medium-sized (0.01 to 0.1%) by share. The chain links TRBV11-2 to TRBJ1-5, with unresolved D. CDR1 SGHAT and CDR2 FQNNGV come from the germline V gene. With 2 bases removed from V and 7 bases from J, the gap between germline ends came to 9 bases. The CDR3 totals 13 residues. The CDR3 bases are TGTGCCAGCAGCTTATCGGGGAACCAGCCCCAGCATTTT. It codes for CASSLSGNQPQHF.

This rearrangement joins TRBV6-1 to TRBJ2-5; D is ambiguous. V was clipped by 2 bases and J by 5 bases, with 12 bases between them. Germline CDR1 is MNHNS and CDR2 is SASEGT. The CDR3 contains 14 residues. The CDR3 DNA is TGTGCCAGCAGTGAACCCCAAACCCGGGAGACCCAGTACTTC. Protein sequence: CASSEPQTRETQYF.

This clonotype counts as medium-sized. The rearrangement joins TRBV12-5 to TRBJ2-2, with TRBD1 matching 7 bases. J lost 2 bases, V lost 0 bases, and 3 bases had no gene match. Germline V lookup: CDR1 LGHNT, CDR2 FRNRAP. The CDR3 is 16 residues long. This CDR3 reads CASGLVEGANTGELFF. The CDR3 DNA sequence: TGTGCTAGTGGTTTGGTAGAGGGGGCCAACACCGGGGAGCTGTTTTTT.

This clonotype is categorized as large (0.1 to 1%). The gene calls are TRBV18 and TRBJ2-5; TRBD1 matches 7 bases. This CDR3 comprises 15 residues. The trim removed 6 bases at V and 2 bases at J, leaving 9 bases unmatched. CDR1 and CDR2 from the germline V gene are KGHSH and LQKENI. The CDR3 DNA sequence: TGTGCCAGCTCGCTAAAGACAGGGACGCAAGAGACCCAGTACTTC. Its protein product is CASSLKTGTQETQYF.

This clonotype is medium-sized (0.01 to 0.1%) by share. V gene TRBV20-1 combines with J gene TRBJ2-7; D might be TRBD1 (6 bases). This CDR3 spans 14 amino acids. Per the germline V gene, CDR1 is DFQATT and CDR2 is SNEGSKA (reference sequence). Trimming left V 1 base short and J 3 bases short, with 13 bases between. CDR3 nucleotides: TGCAGTGCTAGAGCCCGGGACAAGAGCTACGAGCAGTACTTC. Translated, it gives CSARARDKSYEQYF.

This clonotype is labeled medium-sized (0.01 to 0.1%). The chain is built from TRBV25-1 and TRBJ2-5, with D hard to call. The CDR3 covers 12 residues. The germline V gene has CDR1 MGHDK and CDR2 SYGVNS. With 2 bases removed from V and 9 bases from J, the gap between germline ends came to 10 bases. The CDR3 region is CASSEAPEAQYF. The CDR3 DNA is TGTGCCAGCAGTGAAGCCCCCGAGGCCCAGTACTTC.

In its sample, this clonotype was seen many times. The CDR3 sequence: CSARQNEGGQGNSPLHF. The CDR3 nucleotides are TGCAGTGCTAGACAGAACGAAGGGGGACAGGGGAATTCACCCCTCCACTTT. The chain combines TRBV20-1 with TRBJ1-6, with 10 bases lining up with TRBD1. Losses at the gene ends were 2 bases for V and 7 bases for J; bases not matched to a gene: 11. The CDR3 totals 17 residues. Germline CDR1 and CDR2: DFQATT and SNEGSKA (reference sequence).

Only a few counts were recorded for this clonotype. The chain is built from TRBV2 and TRBJ1-4; D is undetermined. Deletions cut 6 bases from V and 13 bases from J, with 18 bases between. The CDR3 is 13 residues long. CDR1 SNHLY and CDR2 FYNNEI come from the germline V gene. This CDR3 is CASRAGPTSGLFF. The CDR3 DNA follows: TGTGCCAGCAGAGCCGGGCCCACTAGCGGACTGTTTTTT.

By sample fraction, this clonotype is medium-sized. This chain connects TRBV10-3 to TRBJ2-3; TRBD1 matches at 8 bases. The CDR3 consists of 13 residues. J gave up 4 bases and V 7 bases, and 4 bases lay outside the gene matches. The germline V gene encodes CDR1 ENHRY and CDR2 SYGVKD. The DNA for the CDR3 is TGTGCCATCAAGGGACAGGTCGCAGATACGCAGTATTTT. This codes for CAIKGQVADTQYF.

This clonotype is classed as medium-sized. The chain employs TRBV7-2 and TRBJ2-1, with a weak D call TRBD1 (6 bases). Germline V gives CDR1 SGHTA, CDR2 FQGNSA. The length of the CDR3 is 12 residues. V dropped 5 bases and J dropped 7 bases, with 9 bases sitting between them. This CDR3 reads CASSPQGNEQFF. CDR3 nucleotide sequence: TGTGCCAGCAGCCCGCAGGGGAATGAGCAGTTCTTC.

The chain employs TRBV7-2 and TRBJ2-5; D uncertain. The CDR3 is 13 amino acids. Trimming took 6 bases from V and 3 from J, leaving 11 bases between them. Germline V gene sequence: CDR1 SGHTA, CDR2 FQGNSA. The CDR3 sequence: CASRPRSEETQYF. CDR3 DNA: TGTGCCAGCAGACCACGCTCCGAAGAGACCCAGTACTTC.

This clonotype is classed as medium-sized. The chain employs TRBV18 and TRBJ2-5; TRBD2 matches 8 bases. The V and J ends lost 4 bases and 4 bases, in that order; junction bases with no gene match: 11. From germline, CDR1 is KGHSH and CDR2 LQKENI. The CDR3 covers 16 residues. CDR3 bases: TGTGCCAGCTCACGTGCCTCGGGGAGCGGGGGAGAGACCCAGTACTTC. This sequence encodes CASSRASGSGGETQYF.

This clonotype was counted between two and nine times. The CDR3 loop reads CASSLAGGPNEQFF. The CDR3 nucleotides read TGTGCCAGCAGCTTAGCGGGGGGGCCTAATGAGCAGTTCTTC. V usage is TRBV7-2 and J usage is TRBJ2-1; possible D gene TRBD2, 7 bases. The CDR3 sequence is 14 residues long. CDR1 and CDR2 from the germline V gene are SGHTA and FQGNSA. Trimming removed 0 bases at V and 7 bases at J, with 10 bases between.

The chain employs TRBV20-1 and TRBJ1-1; 7 bases line up with TRBD1. The CDR3 runs to 13 residues. Germline-derived CDR1 and CDR2 are DFQATT and SNEGSKA (reference sequence). Germline trimming cut 6 bases from V and 5 bases from J; bases unmatched to any gene: 9. The CDR3 reads CSAAGQKGTEAFF. The CDR3 nucleotides are TGCAGTGCCGCGGGACAGAAGGGGACTGAAGCTTTCTTT.

By its share, this clonotype is medium-sized. The V and J genes are TRBV10-2 and TRBJ2-6; tentatively, D is TRBD1 (5 bases). CDR1 and CDR2 (germline): WSHSY, SAAADI. This CDR3 region has 16 residues. V was clipped by 3 bases and J by 2 bases, with 11 bases between them. CDR3 protein: CASSDRVSPGANVLTF. The CDR3 nucleotides read TGCGCCAGCAGTGACAGGGTTAGCCCTGGGGCCAACGTCCTGACTTTC.

This clonotype is labeled medium-sized. The V gene is TRBV5-5, the J gene TRBJ1-6; unclear D gene. The CDR3 is 14 residues long. Germline CDR1 is SGHKS and CDR2 is YYEKEE (reference sequence). V was shortened by 0 bases and J by 9 bases, with 10 bases between the two germline ends. This chain's CDR3 is CASSLGPPISPLHF. For the CDR3, the DNA is TGTGCCAGCAGCTTGGGACCGCCAATTTCACCCCTCCACTTT.

By sample fraction, this clonotype is medium-sized (0.01 to 0.1%). The J gene is TRBJ1-2, the V gene TRBV4-3; 9 bases match TRBD1. Germline-derived CDR1 and CDR2 are LGHNA and YSLEER. V lost 4 bases to trimming and J lost 5 bases; unmatched junction nucleotides: 8. The CDR3 extends over 15 amino acids. The CDR3: CASSRRQGEEYGYTF. CDR3 coding DNA: TGCGCCAGCAGCCGTAGACAGGGGGAAGAATATGGCTACACCTTC.

Relative to its sample, this clonotype is medium-sized. The rearrangement uses TRBV6-2 or TRBV6-3 and TRBJ2-3, with D unclear. The CDR3 has 15 residues. V gave up 2 bases and J gave up 3 bases, with 12 bases separating them. CDR1 is MNHEY, CDR2 SVGEGT, per germline. The CDR3 DNA sequence: TGTGCCAGCAGTTACGACGCCAGAGGAACAGATACGCAGTATTTT. Amino acids: CASSYDARGTDTQYF.

This clonotype is medium-sized. The V and J genes are TRBV7-2 and TRBJ2-1; weak D call: TRBD1 (6 bases). Trimming stripped 5 bases from V and 0 bases from J, with 17 bases between. Germline V gives CDR1 SGHTA, CDR2 FQGNSA. The CDR3 extends over 17 amino acids. CDR3 sequence (DNA): TGTGCCAGCAGCCCTTCCCCCGACAGGAGCTCCTACAATGAGCAGTTCTTC. This gives the protein CASSPSPDRSSYNEQFF.

Sample share makes this clonotype medium-sized. This chain uses TRBV19 with TRBJ2-1; D may be TRBD1 (6 bases). The CDR3 length is 15 residues. Germline V gene sequence: CDR1 LNHDA, CDR2 SQIVND (reference sequence). Trimming cost V 4 bases and J 8 bases, with 18 bases left between them. The CDR3 is CASSTSGHESDEQFF. DNA of the CDR3: TGTGCCAGTAGTACCTCGGGACATGAGTCCGATGAGCAGTTCTTC.

By share, this clonotype ranks as medium-sized. The rearrangement links TRBV9 to TRBJ2-7, with TRBD1 as a possible D gene (5 bases). V was shortened by 2 bases and J by 5 bases, with 17 bases between the two germline ends. Germline CDR1 is SGDLS and CDR2 is YYNGEE. CDR3 size: 15 residues. The CDR3 bases are TGTGCCAGCAGCGTCGCTATGGACACGCGCGACGAGCAGTACTTC. Translation: CASSVAMDTRDEQYF.